The rows below give T cell receptor beta chains drawn from one sample of a study of T cells in Graves' hyperthyroidism and ophthalmopathy. TCRdb recomputed calls from the multiplex PCR reads with MiXCR, one row per CDR3 protein. In the table there are approximately 690,000 distinct CDR3 sequences, about a fifth of which are singletons. Material for sequencing was blood. These receptors were obtained from a man aged 30-40 years with Graves' ophthalmopathy. The conserved cysteine and the conserved F or W are not part of the CDR3 here.

TRBV20-1	TRBJ2-1	SARVWGRSSYNEQF
TRBV10-3	TRBJ2-1	AVHPGLAGDDEQF
TRBV19	TRBJ2-1	ASSIPGLTWNEQF
TRBV10-3	TRBJ1-2	ATGPGTGRLANYGYT
TRBV20-1	TRBJ1-2	SARGKGVGAYYGYT
TRBV20-1	TRBJ1-1	SARDPNRGGGTEAF
TRBV20-1	TRBJ2-7	SAPPGTGYEQY
TRBV3-1	TRBJ2-5	ASSQLRVEETQY
TRBV30	TRBJ2-7	AWRRAHYGEQY
TRBV5-1	TRBJ2-5	ASSLVTSGLKETQY
TRBV2	TRBJ1-1	ASRIETGVNTEAF
TRBV13	TRBJ2-7	ASSQSSSGRGSYEQY
TRBV5-5	TRBJ2-7	ASSLVFAAYEQY
TRBV5-1	TRBJ2-5	ASSPTRGQGHQETQY
TRBV6-1	TRBJ2-5	ASSARAKGGTQY
TRBV20-1	TRBJ2-5	SAPPSRAPEGTQY